This T cell receptor beta chain was sequenced during a study of OX40 agonist ivuxolimab in advanced cancers. CDR3 length: 18 amino acids. Germline CDR1 is SGHTA and CDR2 is FQGTGA. Trimming took 1 base from V and 2 from J; bases not matched to a gene: 10. This clone appeared once. TCRdb's table, derived via immunoSEQ multiplex PCR, lists solely in-frame clones and lacks some. This sample has approximately 58,000 clones; approximately 90% occur once, and the top ten carry roughly 13%. The origin of this receptor is an adult with an advanced solid tumor such as melanoma, head and neck, liver or kidney cancer. V gene TRBV7-3 combines with J gene TRBJ2-3, with 9 bases lining up with TRBD2. The sample here was CD4+ or CD8+ T cells sorted from blood, taken in a trial of the OX40 agonist ivuxolimab. DNA of the CDR3: TGTGCCAGCAGCTTAAGACAATCACTAGCGGGTGTCACAGATACGCAGTATTTT. Its protein product is CASSLRQSLAGVTDTQYF.